These 8 T cell receptor beta chains were sequenced from one sample in a study of ipilimumab plus nivolumab after autologous stem cell transplantation. Measured with immunoSEQ multiplex PCR; TCRdb has only the in-frame clones, and not every one. The sample contains about 40,000 clones, 85% to 95% of which appear only once. This sample comprised PBMCs, obtained in a trial of ipilimumab plus nivolumab as post-transplant consolidation. These receptors all come from a male donor with multiple myeloma.

This chain joins TRBV6-1 and TRBJ1-2, with D unclear. Germline values: CDR1 MNHNS, CDR2 SASEGT. The CDR3 extends over 12 amino acids. Trimming took off 1 base at V and 8 bases at J, with 8 bases between the two ends. The DNA of the CDR3 is TGTGCCAGCAGTGAAGGGCGTCGGGGCTACACCTTC. Translating it yields CASSEGRRGYTF.

This sequence joins TRBV7-2 and TRBJ2-2, with 7 positions matching TRBD2. The V gene's germline CDR1 is SGHTA and CDR2 FQGNSA. The CDR3 consists of 16 residues. V trimming: 1 base; J trimming: 2 bases; junction bases outside the gene matches: 4. The CDR3 coding sequence is TGTGCCAGCAGCTTAGACGGGAGGTTAAACACCGGGGAGCTGTTTTTT. Protein product: CASSLDGRLNTGELFF.

The genes are TRBV2 and TRBJ2-3; D gene ambiguous. The V end was cut by 6 bases, the J end by 5 bases, with 21 bases between. The length of the CDR3 is 16 residues. The V gene's germline CDR1 is SNHLY and CDR2 FYNNEI. CDR3 protein: CASSLRGVDVGDTQYF. CDR3 sequence (DNA): TGTGCCAGCAGCCTACGAGGAGTTGATGTAGGAGATACGCAGTATTTT.

CDR3 bases: TGTGCCAGCAGTTATCGAGGGGGGGACACACAGCCCCAGCATTTT. Translating it yields CASSYRGGDTQPQHF. This sequence joins TRBV28 and TRBJ1-5; D might be TRBD1 (6 bases). Trimming left V 4 bases short and J 7 bases short, with 17 bases between. The CDR3 spans 15 residues. The V gene's germline CDR1 is MDHEN and CDR2 SYDVKM. Based on the CDR3 plus reference TRBV28 and TRBJ1-5, the full variable domain is DVKVTQSSRYLVKRTGEKVFLECVQDMDHENMFWYRQDPGLGLRLIYFSYDVKMKEKGDIPEGYSVSREKKERFSLILESASTNQTSMYLCASSYRGGDTQPQHFGDGTRLSIL.

The chain carries TRBV5-1 and TRBJ2-7; no clear D. The CDR3 has 14 amino acids. V lost 5 bases and J lost 2, with 14 bases in between. CDR1 and CDR2 from the germline V gene are SGHRS and YFSETQ. The CDR3 loop reads CASSTPDGTYEQYF. DNA for the CDR3: TGCGCCAGCAGTACTCCCGACGGTACCTACGAGCAGTACTTC.

The chain is built from TRBV18 and TRBJ2-3; no clear D gene. Trimming took off 3 bases at V and 7 bases at J, with 17 bases between the two ends. CDR1 and CDR2 from the germline V gene are KGHSH and LQKENI. CDR3 length equals 15 residues. The CDR3 coding sequence is TGTGCCAGCTCACCTGGGCTCGGAAGGGCAAATACGCAGTATTTT. This codes for CASSPGLGRANTQYF.

This chain links TRBV30 with TRBJ2-7, with no clear D. CDR1 is GTSNPN, CDR2 SVGIG, per germline (reference sequence). Trimming took off 2 bases at V and 2 bases at J, with 7 bases between the two ends. This CDR3 contains 12 residues. The CDR3 DNA reads as TGTGCCTGGAGTACTCTCCCCTACGAGCAGTACTTC. Amino acids: CAWSTLPYEQYF. The full variable domain, in which reference TRBV30 and TRBJ2-7 provide the parts outside the CDR3, is SQTIHQWPATLVQPVGSPLSLECTVEGTSNPNLYWYRQAAGRGLQLLFYSVGIGQISSEVPQNLSASRPQDRQFILSSKKLLLSDSGFYLCAWSTLPYEQYFGPGTRLTVT.

J is TRBJ1-2 and V is TRBV19; tentative D call: TRBD1 (6 bases). The CDR3 spans 16 residues. Deletions cut 5 bases from V and 2 bases from J, with 18 bases between. Germline loops: CDR1 LNHDA, CDR2 SQIVND (reference sequence). The CDR3 nucleotides are TGTGCCAGTAGTTTAAGGGCGGGGGGCGGAAACTATGGCTACACCTTC. Encoded protein: CASSLRAGGGNYGYTF.